This TCR beta chain comes out of a study of OX40 agonist ivuxolimab in advanced cancers. About the research overall: Ivuxolimab doses were 0.01, 0.1, 0.3, 1.5, 3 or 10 mg/kg every 2 weeks. Subjects had a mean age of about 57 years, with a range of roughly 23 to 80; approximately 83% were male.

Generated by immunoSEQ multiplex PCR, the TCRdb table keeps only in-frame clones and is missing some. The sample includes under 95,000 clones, approximately 89% of them seen just once. Comments on this clone: Its antigen is unknown.

Study-wide results and limits: Antigen specificity of clonally expanded peripheral T cells was not established.

Germline-derived CDR1 and CDR2 are SGHTA and FQGTGA. The CDR3 length is 12 residues. With 5 bases removed from V and 10 bases from J, the gap between germline ends came to 12 bases. The receptor was derived from an adult with an advanced solid tumor such as melanoma, head and neck, liver or kidney cancer. The chain recombines TRBV7-3 with TRBJ2-1; no reliable D call. The source material was CD4+ or CD8+ T cells sorted from blood, sampled in a trial of the OX40 agonist ivuxolimab. DNA of the CDR3: TGTGCCAGCAGCGGTAGGCTGGGGGAGCAGTTCTTC. The encoded protein is CASSGRLGEQFF.